This T cell receptor beta chain stems from a study of CD8 T cells in Susac syndrome. Random hexamers were used to reverse transcribe the RNA input (about 0.5 to 1 ug). TCRdb reprocessed the immunoSEQ multiplex PCR reads via MiXCR and lists one record per CDR3 protein. The profile shows over 140,000 distinct CDR3 sequences, 95% of them singletons. Sequenced sample: CD4+ T cells from PBMCs. This receptor was taken from a human donor with Susac syndrome.

DNA of the CDR3: TGTGCCTGGAGTGCTCGACAGGGGAACACTGAAGCTTTCTTT. Amino acid sequence: CAWSARQGNTEAFF. The genes are TRBV30 and TRBJ1-1, with 7 bases identical to TRBD1. With V trimmed by 1 base and J by 1 base, 3 bases remained unmatched. The germline V gene has CDR1 GTSNPN and CDR2 SVGIG (reference sequence). This CDR3 has 14 residues.